Following are 13 T cell receptor beta chains from one sample sequenced in a study of beta chain features in type 1 diabetes. Reverse transcription of all isolated RNA meant that expressed TCRB transcripts were sequenced. Profiling relied on immunoSEQ multiplex PCR, and the TCRdb table lists in-frame clones only, not all of them. The data contain hundreds of thousands of clones, around 28% of them seen just once; the ten biggest clones take up more than 0.055%. Sequenced sample: naive CD4+ T cells from blood. The source is a man aged 18 to 29 in good health.

The rearrangement links TRBV9 to TRBJ2-2; the D is unclear. CDR3 size: 15 residues. V was cut by 0 bases and J by 4 bases, with 10 bases left in between. Per the germline V gene, CDR1 is SGDLS and CDR2 is YYNGEE. The CDR3 DNA is TGTGCCAGCAGCGTAGACCTGATTCTCACCGGGGAGCTGTTTTTT. Translating gives CASSVDLILTGELFF.

The genes are TRBV7-9 and TRBJ2-1, with a tentative D call TRBD1 (5 bases). This CDR3 contains 14 residues. Trimming stripped 5 bases from V and 4 bases from J, with 12 bases between. Germline V gives CDR1 SEHNR, CDR2 FQNEAQ (reference sequence). This CDR3 is CASSPGSGYNEQFF. DNA for the CDR3: TGTGCCAGCAGCCCTGGTTCAGGGTACAATGAGCAGTTCTTC.

This clone was counted a few times. The chain uses TRBV10-3 and TRBJ2-7; 8 bases map to TRBD2. The V gene end was trimmed by 2 bases and the J gene end by 4 bases; junction bases not matched to a gene: 1. The CDR3 sequence is 13 residues long. Germline V CDR1 and CDR2: ENHRY, SYGVKD. Written as DNA, the CDR3 is TGTGCCATCAGTGAGAAGCGGGAGTACGAGCAGTACTTC. It is translated as CAISEKREYEQYF.

The gene calls are TRBV25-1 and TRBJ1-3; D is undetermined. Deletions cut 3 bases from V and 0 bases from J, with 6 bases between. Germline loops: CDR1 MGHDK, CDR2 SYGVNS. The CDR3 covers 14 residues. CDR3 DNA: TGTGCCAGCAGTGACAGAGACTCTGGAAACACCATATATTTT. Encoded protein: CASSDRDSGNTIYF.

The V and J genes are TRBV6-1 and TRBJ1-2, with 9 bases lining up with TRBD1. Germline assignment: CDR1 MNHNS and CDR2 SASEGT. The V segment lost 5 bases and the J segment 8 bases; nucleotides outside the gene matches: 6. This CDR3 has 13 amino acids. The DNA for the CDR3 is TGTGCCAGCAGTCCCCGGACAGGGGTCGGCTACACCTTC. Residues: CASSPRTGVGYTF.

The table lists this clone with a few counts. The chain links TRBV4-2 to TRBJ2-7; 12 positions agree with TRBD2. Trimming took 0 bases from V and 6 from J; bases not matched to a gene: 6. Germline CDR1 is LGHNA and CDR2 is YNFKEQ. The CDR3 has 16 amino acids. CDR3 residues: CASSQDLRTSGTEQYF. DNA for the CDR3: TGTGCCAGCAGCCAAGATCTTAGGACTAGCGGGACCGAGCAGTACTTC.

This clone was seen only a few times. The rearrangement uses TRBV7-9 and TRBJ2-7; 8 nucleotides align to TRBD2. J was trimmed by 3 bases and V by 3 bases; bases with no gene match: 7. CDR3 length: 15 residues. Germline values: CDR1 SEHNR, CDR2 FQNEAQ (reference sequence). The CDR3: CASSLRLAPSYEQYF. The CDR3 DNA reads as TGTGCCAGCAGCTTGCGACTAGCGCCAAGCTACGAGCAGTACTTC.

V usage is TRBV7-9 and J usage is TRBJ2-1; 11 nucleotides line up with TRBD2. The germline V gene encodes CDR1 SEHNR and CDR2 FQNEAQ (reference sequence). The V and J ends lost 6 bases and 9 bases, in that order; junction bases with no gene match: 10. The CDR3 has 15 residues. This CDR3 is CASRPGLAVRGEQFF. In DNA form, the CDR3 reads TGTGCCAGCAGACCGGGACTAGCGGTACGAGGTGAGCAGTTCTTC.

This clone was seen more than once but under ten times. This chain connects TRBV6-5 to TRBJ1-5; D possibly corresponds to TRBD1 (5 bases). Trimming removed 5 bases at V and 4 bases at J, with 12 bases between. Germline-derived CDR1 and CDR2 are MNHEY and SVGAGI. This CDR3 has 14 amino acids. CDR3 loop: CASSPGGFNQPQHF. The CDR3 nucleotides are TGTGCCAGCAGTCCGGGGGGGTTTAATCAGCCCCAGCATTTT.

J is TRBJ2-1 and V is TRBV5-1; TRBD2 agrees at 10 bases. This CDR3 has 16 residues. The V gene's germline CDR1 is SGHRS and CDR2 YFSETQ. V lost 5 bases and J lost 0; bases outside the gene matches: 5. For the CDR3, the DNA is TGCGCCAGCAGAAGGACTAGCGGAAACTCCTACAATGAGCAGTTCTTC. It translates to CASRRTSGNSYNEQFF. The full variable domain, rest sourced from reference TRBV5-1 and TRBJ2-1, is KAGVTQTPRYLIKTRGQQVTLSCSPISGHRSVSWYQQTPGQGLQFLFEYFSETQRNKGNFPGRFSGRQFSNSRSEMNVSTLELGDSALYLCASRRTSGNSYNEQFFGPGTRLTVL.

The V gene is TRBV7-2, the J gene TRBJ2-1; TRBD2 matches 8 bases. Per the germline V gene, CDR1 is SGHTA and CDR2 is FQGNSA. This CDR3 has 16 residues. V shed 1 base and J 8 bases; nucleotides not matched to a gene: 10. The DNA of the CDR3 is TGTGCCAGCAGCTTAGTTCCCGGGACTAGTAGCCATGAGCAGTTCTTC. Its translation: CASSLVPGTSSHEQFF.

The V and J genes are TRBV30 and TRBJ1-5; D is possibly TRBD1 (6 bases). This CDR3 is 15 amino acids long. The V gene's germline CDR1 is GTSNPN and CDR2 SVGIG (reference sequence). Trimming pared 1 base from V and 3 bases from J, leaving 13 bases between. The CDR3 bases are TGTGCCTGGAGTGGGGTCTCGGGGGCCAATCAGCCCCAGCATTTT. It is translated as CAWSGVSGANQPQHF.

The chain recombines TRBV9 with TRBJ2-6; D is possibly TRBD1 (5 bases). CDR1 is SGDLS and CDR2 is YYNGEE in the germline V gene. This CDR3 is built from 17 residues. V dropped 3 bases and J dropped 2 bases, with 15 bases sitting between them. This CDR3 reads CASSETVRRPGANVLTF. DNA of the CDR3: TGTGCCAGCAGCGAGACAGTACGCAGACCTGGGGCCAACGTCCTGACTTTC.